Each of the 14 T cell receptor beta chains below was sequenced from the same sample in a study of regulatory T cells in long-lasting Graves disease. The sample's time point: persistent/refractory GD, antithyroid drugs over 5 years with positive TRAb. RNA extracted from PBMCs served as the sequencing template. Arm-PCR of CDR3 regions with iRepertoire HTBI primers generated TCR beta libraries. In TCRdb, the multiplex PCR reads were re-called with MiXCR into one record per CDR3 protein. Among about 310,000 distinct CDR3 sequences, around 23% were seen once, and the ten largest hold approximately 60%. The sample consisted of peripheral blood mononuclear cells (PBMCs), taken when the disease was refractory, from a patient treated with antithyroid drugs. These receptors originate from a female donor with Graves disease.

This clonotype was seen repeatedly, ten times or more. CDR3 sequence reads: CASSLLEAGMNTEAFF. CDR3 in DNA: TGTGCCAGCAGCCTTCTGGAGGCGGGGATGAACACTGAAGCTTTCTTT. The chain joins TRBV7-4 to TRBJ1-1; D not resolved. The CDR3 extends over 16 amino acids. CDR1 and CDR2 (germline): SGHVT, SQSDAQ. V gave up 5 bases and J gave up 0 bases, with 16 bases separating them.

This clonotype was seen many times. The chain is built from TRBV7-2 and TRBJ1-2; perhaps TRBD1 as D (5 bases). The length of the CDR3 is 13 residues. The V gene lost 5 bases and the J gene lost 4 bases, with 11 bases spanning the gap. Per the germline V gene, CDR1 is SGHTA and CDR2 is FQGNSA. For the CDR3, the DNA is TGTGCCAGCAGCGCAGAGACAGTCTATGGCTACACCTTC. This translates into CASSAETVYGYTF.

Only a few counts were recorded for this clonotype. The rearrangement uses TRBV20-1 and TRBJ2-2; 8 bases fit TRBD2. The length of the CDR3 is 14 residues. The germline V gene has CDR1 DFQATT and CDR2 SNEGSKA (reference sequence). Trimming removed 3 bases from V and 4 bases from J; junction bases left unmatched: 4. CDR3 loop: CSASAAGVTGELFF. In DNA, the CDR3 is TGCAGTGCTAGCGCAGCGGGAGTCACCGGGGAGCTGTTTTTT.

Regarding this clonotype: No conserved phenylalanine or tryptophan ends this CDR3, so it is likely a read error. This chain connects TRBV12-3 or TRBV12-4 to TRBJ2-5, with D perhaps TRBD2 (7 bases). The V and J ends lost 6 bases and 4 bases respectively, with 18 bases between them. CDR3 length: 15 amino acids. The CDR3 reads CASRPGEGRAETQYL. CDR3 nucleotides: TGTGCCAGCAGACCAGGGGAGGGGAGGGCAGAGACCCAGTACCTC.

This clonotype was counted between two and nine times. The chain links TRBV28 to TRBJ2-7; D possibly matches TRBD1 or TRBD2 (6 bases each). Germline V gene lookup returns CDR1 MDHEN and CDR2 SYDVKM. This CDR3 region has 17 residues. V lost 3 bases, J lost 0 bases, and 18 bases lay in between. Here the CDR3 reads CASSLRWAGQSSYEQYF. CDR3 coding DNA: TGTGCCAGCAGTTTGAGGTGGGCGGGACAAAGCTCCTACGAGCAGTACTTC.

The chain couples TRBV29-1 to TRBJ2-5; 12 bases agree with TRBD2. V lost 7 bases to trimming and J lost 2 bases; unmatched junction nucleotides: 5. Germline V gives CDR1 SQVTM, CDR2 ANQGSEA. This CDR3 spans 14 amino acids. CDR3 in amino acids: CSAELAGGQETQYF. The CDR3 nucleotides are TGCAGCGCCGAACTAGCGGGAGGACAAGAGACCCAGTACTTC.

The chain uses TRBV7-8 and TRBJ2-1; 11 nucleotides agree with TRBD2. The germline V gene has CDR1 SGHVS and CDR2 FQNEAQ. This CDR3 is 15 amino acids long. V trimming: 4 bases; J trimming: 6 bases; junction bases outside the gene matches: 5. For the CDR3, the DNA is TGTGCCAGCAGCTCGGTACTAGCGGGAGTCAATGAGCAGTTCTTC. Its protein is CASSSVLAGVNEQFF.

CDR3 residues: CASSLGDFHGGELFF. CDR3 sequence (DNA): TGTGCCAGCAGCTTAGGGGACTTTCATGGCGGGGAGCTGTTTTTT. The chain has TRBV7-9 and TRBJ2-2, with TRBD2 as a possible D gene (6 bases). Germline V gene data show CDR1 as SEHNR and CDR2 as FQNEAQ (reference sequence). Between the trimmed V and J ends, which lost 1 base and 7 bases, there was a span of 13 bases. There are 15 residues in the CDR3.

This clonotype was observed a handful of times. V gene TRBV7-2 combines with J gene TRBJ2-5; no firm D call. Trimming took 4 bases from V and 5 from J, leaving 11 bases between them. The length of the CDR3 is 13 residues. The germline gives CDR1 SGHTA, CDR2 FQGNSA. CDR3 DNA: TGTGCCAGCAGCTCCACAAGTAGGGAGACCCAGTACTTC. It is translated as CASSSTSRETQYF. The whole variable domain, remainder taken from reference TRBV7-2 and TRBJ2-5, is GAGVSQSPSNKVTEKGKDVELRCDPISGHTALYWYRQSLGQGLEFLIYFQGNSAPDKSGLPSDRFSAERTGGSVSTLTIQRTQQEDSAVYLCASSSTSRETQYFGPGTRLLVL.

The chain uses TRBV20-1 and TRBJ2-2; unclear D gene. Deletions cut 2 bases from V and 6 bases from J, with 16 bases between. Per the germline V gene, CDR1 is DFQATT and CDR2 is SNEGSKA (reference sequence). The CDR3 has 15 residues. The CDR3 region is CSARRAEDPSGELFF. The CDR3 bases are TGCAGTGCTAGAAGGGCAGAAGATCCGTCCGGGGAGCTGTTTTTT.

This clonotype came up many times. The chain joins TRBV5-1 to TRBJ1-2; D call uncertain. This CDR3 is built from 13 residues. Trimming removed 0 bases from V and 6 bases from J, with 9 bases in between. Germline loops: CDR1 SGHRS, CDR2 YFSETQ. In nucleotides, the CDR3 is TGCGCCAGCAGCTTGGAAGGCCCCGATGGCTACACCTTC. This encodes CASSLEGPDGYTF.

This clonotype was seen a few times. The chain employs TRBV15 and TRBJ2-5, with 8 nucleotides matching TRBD1. J gave up 5 bases and V 3 bases, and 5 bases lay outside the gene matches. The CDR3 is 14 residues long. Germline V gene data show CDR1 as LNHNV and CDR2 as YYDKDF (reference sequence). The CDR3 reads CATSRRTGSETQYF. The CDR3, as DNA: TGTGCCACCAGCAGGAGGACAGGGTCCGAGACCCAGTACTTC.

The chain links TRBV6-1 to TRBJ2-2; 12 nucleotides match TRBD2. CDR1 and CDR2 from the germline V gene are MNHNS and SASEGT. V lost 11 bases, J lost 3 bases, and 4 bases stayed unmatched. CDR3 length: 14 residues. The CDR3 spells CAARLAGDTGELFF. In DNA, the CDR3 is TGTGCCGCAAGACTAGCGGGAGACACCGGGGAGCTGTTTTTT.

For the CDR3, the DNA is TGTGCCAGCAGCAAAAGACAGGATGCCAAAAACATTCAGTACTTC. Residues: CASSKRQDAKNIQYF. The chain recombines TRBV7-9 with TRBJ2-4; weak D call: TRBD1 (6 bases). This CDR3 is built from 15 residues. In germline, CDR1 is SEHNR, CDR2 FQNEAQ (reference sequence). The V end lost 5 bases, the J end lost 1 base, and 12 bases lay between the germline ends.